The next 10 T cell receptor beta chains were all read from a single sample in a study of cytomegalovirus exposure and HLA in healthy donors. PCR primers comprised 60 Vbeta and 13 Jbeta primers. Sequenced by immunoSEQ multiplex PCR; TCRdb stores in-frame clones only, minus some. The sample lists 140,000 to 150,000 clones; about 72% were seen once. Sequencing was done on a sample of PBMCs. Receptors were obtained from a man aged 60-69 years in good health and CMV-seronegative.

This clone was detected only a few times. The chain uses TRBV6-1 and TRBJ1-1, with D possibly being TRBD1 (5 bases). CDR3 length: 14 amino acids. Looked up from germline, CDR1 is MNHNS and CDR2 is SASEGT. V lost 4 bases and J 5 bases, leaving 14 bases between the germline ends. DNA of the CDR3: TGTGCCAGCAGTGTAAGCCAGGGTTTGACTGAAGCTTTCTTT. Protein sequence: CASSVSQGLTEAFF.

CDR3 sequence: CASQPTRAYYGYTF. As DNA, the CDR3 is TGTGCCAGCCAGCCGACCAGGGCTTACTATGGCTACACCTTC. This chain links TRBV25-1 with TRBJ1-2; TRBD1 might be the D (5 bases). Germline assignment: CDR1 MGHDK and CDR2 SYGVNS. The CDR3 extends over 14 amino acids. V lost 8 bases, J lost 3 bases, and 16 bases lay in between.

V and J are TRBV5-1 and TRBJ2-1; 11 bases agree with TRBD2. In germline, CDR1 is SGHRS, CDR2 YFSETQ. Trimming cost V 0 bases and J 2 bases; bases outside gene matches: 4. This CDR3 comprises 17 residues. The CDR3 reads CASSLAGSGRAYNEQFF. As DNA, the CDR3 is TGCGCCAGCAGCTTGGCTGGTAGCGGGAGGGCCTACAATGAGCAGTTCTTC.

This clone was counted a few times. The chain uses TRBV2 and TRBJ2-2; a possible D gene is TRBD2 (5 bases). CDR1 is SNHLY and CDR2 is FYNNEI in the germline V gene. Deletions cut 6 bases from V and 6 bases from J, with 11 bases between. The CDR3 sequence is 13 residues long. The CDR3 coding sequence is TGTGCCAGCAGCCTTAGCGAGGCCGGGGAGCTGTTTTTT. This codes for CASSLSEAGELFF. The full variable domain, completed using reference TRBV2 and TRBJ2-2, is EPEVTQTPSHQVTQMGQEVILRCVPISNHLYFYWYRQILGQKVEFLVSFYNNEISEKSEIFDDQFSVERPDGSNFTLKIRSTKLEDSAMYFCASSLSEAGELFFGEGSRLTVL.

This chain links TRBV4-1 with TRBJ1-2; D is unclear. The ends were cut back, 4 bases at V and 4 bases at J, with 10 bases in the middle. The CDR3 runs 13 residues. In germline, CDR1 is MGHRA, CDR2 YSYEKL. As DNA, the CDR3 is TGCGCCAGCAGCCGAGGGATCGGCTATGGCTACACCTTC. Translation: CASSRGIGYGYTF.

The V and J genes are TRBV9 and TRBJ2-7, with 9 bases identical to TRBD2. The CDR3 loop spans 16 amino acids. The junction had 10 bases not matched to a gene; V was cut back by 4 bases and J by 2 bases. Germline V lookup: CDR1 SGDLS, CDR2 YYNGEE. The CDR3 sequence is CASSPRAGGPTYEQYF. The CDR3, as DNA: TGTGCCAGCAGCCCCCGAGCGGGAGGCCCTACCTACGAGCAGTACTTC.

The V gene is TRBV5-1, the J gene TRBJ2-7; 11 bases align to TRBD2. This CDR3 is 17 amino acids long. J was trimmed by 2 bases and V by 1 base; bases with no gene match: 8. Germline loops: CDR1 SGHRS, CDR2 YFSETQ. CDR3 sequence: CASSLKLAGERPYEQYF. Written as DNA, the CDR3 is TGCGCCAGCAGCTTGAAACTAGCGGGAGAGAGGCCCTACGAGCAGTACTTC.

The chain links TRBV21-1 to TRBJ1-2. TRBV21-1 is assigned pseudogene status. There are 12 residues in the CDR3. In DNA, the CDR3 is TGTGCTCTCGGAGGGGGGGAGTTTGGCTACACCTTC. Its protein is CALGGGEFGYTF.

V and J are TRBV5-1 and TRBJ1-6, with D unclear. Germline-derived CDR1 and CDR2 are SGHRS and YFSETQ. CDR3 size: 15 residues. Trimming took off 0 bases at V and 8 bases at J, with 12 bases between the two ends. The CDR3 DNA is TGCGCCAGCAGCTTGGGGGCAGTAAGTGATTCACCCCTCCACTTT. Translating gives CASSLGAVSDSPLHF.

CDR3 sequence (DNA): TGTGCCAGCAGCTCCCCGTACAGGGATGGTGACGAGCAGTACTTC. Translation: CASSSPYRDGDEQYF. This chain links TRBV5-6 with TRBJ2-7; a weak D match, TRBD1 (6 bases). In germline, CDR1 is SGHDT, CDR2 YYEEEE. Trimming left V 3 bases short and J 5 bases short, with 18 bases between. This CDR3 region has 15 residues.